These 20 T cell receptor beta chains share one sample of origin, sequenced in a study of beta chain features in type 1 diabetes. These TCRs are of unknown antigen specificity. Study results and caveats: Researchers report that Type 1 diabetes patients had moderately but significantly shorter TCRB CDR3s across all four CD4+ subsets.

The study reverse transcribed the entire isolated RNA, so it sequenced expressed TCRB transcripts. The table came from immunoSEQ multiplex PCR; TCRdb's copy has only in-frame clones and leaves some out. Altogether hundreds of thousands of clones are present, over 12% being singletons, with the ten largest covering approximately 0.039%. Material: naive CD4+ T cells from blood. The receptors originated from a man aged 18 to 29 with type 1 diabetes.

The rearrangement uses TRBV14 and TRBJ2-2; D assignment may be TRBD1 or TRBD2 (6 bases each). This CDR3 is 14 amino acids long. The V and J ends lost 11 bases and 1 base respectively, with 14 bases between them. CDR1 and CDR2 from the germline V gene are SGHDN and FVKESK. The CDR3 protein is CASQGRENTGELFF. For the CDR3, the DNA is TGTGCCTCCCAGGGGCGGGAGAACACCGGGGAGCTGTTTTTT.

This clone turned up a few times. The gene calls are TRBV19 and TRBJ2-1; 8 bases are a match to TRBD1. V lost 6 bases and J lost 14; bases outside the gene matches: 9. Germline CDR1 is LNHDA and CDR2 is SQIVND (reference sequence). This CDR3 is built from 12 residues. The CDR3 nucleotides are TGTGCCAGTAGCCAACCCGCAGGGGGCAAGTTCTTC. As protein: CASSQPAGGKFF.

This clone was observed a few times. J is TRBJ2-1 and V is TRBV6-5; 7 nucleotides match TRBD1. V dropped 2 bases and J dropped 4; count of bases not matched to a gene: 2. Germline V CDR1 and CDR2: MNHEY, SVGAGI. This CDR3 has 14 amino acids. The CDR3 DNA reads as TGTGCCAGCAGTTACCTGGGACAGTACAATGAGCAGTTCTTC. This codes for CASSYLGQYNEQFF.

CDR3 loop: CASNGGKDTGELFF. The CDR3 DNA sequence: TGTGCCAGCAACGGGGGCAAGGACACCGGGGAGCTGTTTTTT. This chain joins TRBV2 and TRBJ2-2; tentatively, D is TRBD1 or TRBD2 (6 bases each). Germline CDR1 SNHLY, CDR2 FYNNEI. This CDR3 comprises 14 residues. Trimming took off 7 bases at V and 3 bases at J, with 12 bases between the two ends.

V is TRBV5-1 and J is TRBJ2-1; D call uncertain. Per the germline V gene, CDR1 is SGHRS and CDR2 is YFSETQ. The CDR3 sequence is 16 residues long. V was clipped by 0 bases and J by 1 base, with 11 bases between them. CDR3 in amino acids: CASSLGMGPSYNEQFF. CDR3 in DNA: TGCGCCAGCAGCTTGGGTATGGGTCCTTCCTACAATGAGCAGTTCTTC.

This clone was seen a handful of times. The rearrangement links TRBV6-4 to TRBJ2-6; D gene ambiguous. Germline loops: CDR1 MRHNA, CDR2 SNTAGT. This CDR3 region has 14 residues. Trimming removed 3 bases from V and 2 bases from J, with 5 bases in between. The CDR3 loop is CASSDLTGANVLTF. CDR3 nucleotide sequence: TGTGCCAGCAGTGATTTAACTGGGGCCAACGTCCTGACTTTC.

V and J are TRBV19 and TRBJ1-1; D remains ambiguous. The CDR3 runs to 13 residues. V was shortened by 2 bases and J by 4 bases, with 8 bases between the two germline ends. The V gene's germline CDR1 is LNHDA and CDR2 SQIVND (reference sequence). The CDR3 DNA reads TGTGCCAGTAGTATAAGCGGGCCCACTGAAGCTTTCTTT. It translates to CASSISGPTEAFF.

V and J are TRBV4-2 and TRBJ2-5; 10 bases match TRBD2. V was clipped by 0 bases and J by 2 bases; unmatched bases: 3. Germline V gene sequence: CDR1 LGHNA, CDR2 YNFKEQ. There are 16 residues in the CDR3. The chain's CDR3 is CASSQELAGVQETQYF. DNA for the CDR3: TGTGCCAGCAGCCAAGAGCTAGCGGGGGTGCAAGAGACCCAGTACTTC.

The V call is TRBV28, the J call TRBJ1-1; 8 bases are a match to TRBD1. After removal of 7 bases from V and 5 bases from J, the junction contained 6 bases not matched to a gene. CDR1 is MDHEN, CDR2 SYDVKM, per germline. This CDR3 contains 13 residues. The CDR3: CASNQGAGTEAFF. The CDR3 coding sequence is TGTGCCAGCAACCAGGGGGCTGGGACTGAAGCTTTCTTT.

This clone has just a few counts. This chain joins TRBV6-5 and TRBJ2-3; a weak D match, TRBD2 (5 bases). V lost 8 bases to trimming and J lost 2 bases, with 8 bases between them. This CDR3 is built from 12 residues. The germline V gene has CDR1 MNHEY and CDR2 SVGAGI. The CDR3 spells CASEDFTDTQYF. The CDR3 DNA reads as TGTGCCAGCGAGGACTTCACAGATACGCAGTATTTT.

Turning to this clone: The same CDR3 also results from other DNA sequences found in this sample. The chain joins TRBV30 to TRBJ1-5, with D perhaps matching TRBD1 (5 bases). Germline lookup yields CDR1 GTSNPN and CDR2 SVGIG (reference sequence). This CDR3 spans 13 amino acids. V was clipped by 5 bases and J by 1 base, with 9 bases between them. CDR3 in amino acids: CAWSRDSNQPQHF. The CDR3, as DNA: TGTGCCTGGTCCCGGGACAGCAATCAGCCCCAGCATTTT.

The chain is built from TRBV4-3 and TRBJ2-3, with 8 positions matching TRBD2. Losses at the gene ends were 4 bases for V and 3 bases for J; bases not matched to a gene: 3. Germline CDR1 is LGHNA and CDR2 is YSLEER. The CDR3 runs to 14 residues. The CDR3 DNA is TGCGCCAGCAGCCGCGCTAGCGGGACAGATACGCAGTATTTT. This encodes CASSRASGTDTQYF.

Only a few counts were recorded for this clone. This sequence joins TRBV7-9 and TRBJ2-3, with TRBD1 matching 8 bases. CDR1 and CDR2 (germline): SEHNR, FQNEAQ (reference sequence). After removal of 6 bases from V and 5 bases from J, the junction contained 7 bases not matched to a gene. The CDR3 is 14 amino acids. CDR3 coding DNA: TGTGCCAGCAGTTCCGGGACAGGAGGAGATACGCAGTATTTT. Protein sequence: CASSSGTGGDTQYF. Combining the CDR3 with reference TRBV7-9 and TRBJ2-3 gives the whole variable domain DTGVSQNPRHKITKRGQNVTFRCDPISEHNRLYWYRQTLGQGPEFLTYFQNEAQLEKSRLLSDRFSAERPKGSFSTLEIQRTEQGDSAMYLCASSSGTGGDTQYFGPGTRLTVL.

This clone showed up just a few times. The rearrangement joins TRBV30 to TRBJ1-2, with a tentative D call TRBD1 (5 bases). V was trimmed by 4 bases and J by 3 bases, leaving 12 bases between them. There are 13 residues in the CDR3. Germline CDR1 GTSNPN, CDR2 SVGIG (reference sequence). CDR3 region: CAWTWGTDYGYTF. CDR3 coding DNA: TGTGCCTGGACGTGGGGGACGGACTATGGCTACACCTTC.

A few counts support this clone. The J gene is TRBJ1-2, the V gene TRBV28; D may be TRBD1 (5 bases). The germline CDR1 and CDR2 sequences are MDHEN and SYDVKM. The CDR3 is 15 residues long. V was trimmed by 4 bases and J by 7 bases, leaving 19 bases between them. CDR3 in DNA: TGTGCCAGCAGTTCCCCCTCGACAGCGTGGGGTGGCTACACCTTC. Encoded protein: CASSSPSTAWGGYTF.

This clone has a handful of counts. The V gene is TRBV15, the J gene TRBJ2-3, with 11 bases identical to TRBD2. The ends lost 4 bases at V and 9 bases at J; junction bases unmatched: 9. The CDR3 is 15 residues long. Germline V CDR1 and CDR2: LNHNV, YYDKDF (reference sequence). The CDR3 is CATSNLAGGPLTQYF. In DNA, the CDR3 is TGTGCCACCAGCAATCTAGCGGGAGGTCCCCTAACGCAGTATTTT.

The chain recombines TRBV13 with TRBJ1-6; TRBD1 is a possible D gene (6 bases). The CDR3 sequence is 14 residues long. V was shortened by 5 bases and J by 7 bases, with 12 bases between the two germline ends. The V gene's germline CDR1 is PRHDT and CDR2 FYEKMQ (reference sequence). This CDR3 reads CASSARDKNSPLHF. In DNA form, the CDR3 reads TGTGCCAGCAGCGCCCGGGACAAGAATTCACCCCTCCACTTT.

The genes are TRBV7-3 and TRBJ2-5; tentatively, D is TRBD2 (6 bases). Trimming shortened V by 2 bases and J by 0 bases, and 10 bases separated the two germline ends. The CDR3 consists of 15 residues. Germline V gene data show CDR1 as SGHTA and CDR2 as FQGTGA. DNA for the CDR3: TGTGCCAGCAGCTTATTTGCGGGGAACCAAGAGACCCAGTACTTC. Amino acid sequence: CASSLFAGNQETQYF. The whole variable domain, remainder taken from reference TRBV7-3 and TRBJ2-5, is GAGVSQTPSNKVTEKGKYVELRCDPISGHTALYWYRQSLGQGPEFLIYFQGTGAADDSGLPNDRFFAVRPEGSVSTLKIQRTERGDSAVYLCASSLFAGNQETQYFGPGTRLLVL.

The chain employs TRBV5-1 and TRBJ2-2, with D perhaps matching TRBD2 (6 bases). This CDR3 is 15 amino acids long. The ends were cut back, 6 bases at V and 2 bases at J, with 14 bases in the middle. Per germline, CDR1 SGHRS and CDR2 YFSETQ. CDR3 loop: CASTLTGGNTGELFF. The CDR3 coding sequence is TGCGCCAGCACCCTCACCGGGGGAAACACCGGGGAGCTGTTTTTT.

The chain carries TRBV7-9 and TRBJ2-7; D assignment may be TRBD1 or TRBD2 (5 bases each). This CDR3 region has 13 residues. The germline V gene has CDR1 SEHNR and CDR2 FQNEAQ (reference sequence). V was pared by 5 bases and J by 1 base, with 9 bases between. The CDR3 loop reads CASSARESYEQYF. The DNA for the CDR3 is TGTGCCAGCAGCGCCAGGGAGTCCTACGAGCAGTACTTC.